This TCR beta chain stems from a study of shared clonotypes between healthy human individuals (dated by TCRdb to 2020 to 2022). For the study in its entirety: The cohort comprised a couple of women and a few men aged 18 to 49 years. To increase sequencing depth and limit assay-specific biases, different laboratories used diverse techniques to prepare libraries and sequence TCR repertoires. For each donor, three plates each were used for CD4 naive and CD4 memory, two plates were used for CD8 naive, and one plate was used for CD8 memory. Per donor, leukapheresis produced somewhere between about 0.94 and 9 billion PBMCs. Blood TCR repertoires of roughly five healthy adults were deeply sequenced to estimate repertoire size and the extent of clonotype sharing between individuals.

On this clone: What antigen it recognizes has not been identified. It has no much larger one-base neighbor in the sample; base qualities were not kept.

TCR CDR3 regions were amplified from genomic DNA by multiplex PCR using the deep immunoSEQ assay. Genomic DNA extracted from each cell subset was distributed evenly over all wells of several immunoSEQ 96-well plates, and each plate served as one replicate. For sorted subsets, each replicate PCR was loaded with 200 ng genomic DNA, equivalent to about 33,000 T cell genomes. Purified libraries were quantified with a Qubit 3.0 fluorometer, sized on a Bioanalyzer 2100, and re-quantified with the KAPA Library Quantification kit. Every immunoSEQ 96-well plate was sequenced on a separate single-read 150-cycle Illumina NextSeq 550 flow cell. The paper's data handling went like this. Because only junctional sequences without quality scores were contained in the immunoSEQ output, filtering matching that applied to full-length reads could not be performed. Sequences were annotated with PyIR, a Python wrapper for IgBLAST v1.9, and V/J genes and CDR3 were assigned using IMGT germline references. Reads were filtered out if the reads had weak V/J assignments (E-value above 1e-6), no CDR3, stop codons, out-of-frame junctions, or ambiguous translated residues. V3J clonotypes were defined as sequences sharing an identical inferred V gene, J gene, and CDR3 amino acid sequence. Percentage overlap between repertoires was calculated by dividing the number of shared unique clonotypes by the size of the smaller repertoire. RTK rarefaction, the Chao1 estimator, and Recon v2.1 estimates of unobserved clonotypes were used to assess repertoire richness. For all TCRbeta clonotypes obtained by the gDNA method from several donors, generation probabilities were computed with OLGA. The table was pulled from immuneACCESS by TCRdb, which kept in-frame rearrangements only. Such tables lose some clones; where checked, under half of the loss comes from unresolved V genes, and the rest has no known cause. V, J and clone size were drawn from that table, and D and trimming were deduced from the DNA. The sample table contains millions of clones; only one count was recorded for more than 80% of them. The ten top clones hold under 0.45% of the sample.

The germline V gene provides CDR1 KGHSH and CDR2 LQKENI. V is pared back by 2 bases and J by 3 bases, with 14 bases lying between the germline termini. CDR3 length: 15 amino acids, cysteine to phenylalanine. Only the CDR3 region is kept as DNA, spanning 45 bases read in frame from base 1. General study outcomes and caveats: Pairwise subsampling indicated that sequencing depth was expected to affect the degree of clonotype sharing among donors. Naive subsets generally had larger estimated clonotype richness than memory subsets. Because the study included only a small number of donors, the genetic and exposure-history diversity represented was limited. Sampling was limited to blood, and TCR repertoires in tissue likely differ from TCR repertoires in blood. Clonotypes shared by all four sorted-subset donors showed higher generation probabilities than non-shared clonotypes. Approximately 5% of naive CD4, 3.5% of naive CD8, around 2.3% of memory CD4, and 0.35% to 0.5% of memory CD8 clonotypes were shared across several donors. Even with the large sequencing depth, rarefaction of the sorted-subset datasets indicated that sequencing was incomplete.

Donors were healthy HIV-negative adults with no recently reported acute infections or vaccinations. All donors were Caucasian adults living in Nashville, Tennessee, USA. CD4+ T cells were enriched through magnetic negative selection, after which naive cells were positively selected on CD45RA and the remaining negative fraction served as the memory subset. After blood collection by leukapheresis, PBMCs were isolated using Ficoll-Histopaque density gradient centrifugation and then cryopreserved in the vapor phase of liquid nitrogen. Analytical flow cytometry was used to check the purity and quantity of every magnetically sorted T cell population. Genomic DNA was isolated from every sorted fraction and measured by UV absorbance on a Nanodrop 2000c.

The TCR was taken from a man aged 18 to 30 in good health. Some clones in this sample may be carry-over from other donors' samples. The sample taken for sequencing was naive CD4+ T cells from PBMCs. The cell subset or site tag for this specimen amounts to: CD45RA+ positively selected. The rearrangement joined TRBV18 to TRBJ2-7; TRBD1 is possibly the D segment (6 matching bases). The DNA sequence follows: TGTGCCAGCTCACCATTCCGGGACAAACACTACGAGCAGTACTTC. Its protein is CASSPFRDKHYEQYF.